The sequence of this T cell receptor beta chain was determined in a study of cytomegalovirus exposure and HLA in healthy donors. At the level of the study: Early release data held some 80 million unique TCRs from HLA-typed donors.

A note on this clone: The antigen is not known.

The study ran its PCR with 60 Vbeta and 13 Jbeta primers. Original handling: Among the unique TCR beta chains that a later analysis counted, 70 million to 85 million in all, about 11 million were shared. Libraries were prepared by immunoSEQ multiplex PCR; TCRdb keeps only in-frame clonotypes and omits some of them. V and J calls and clone size follow that table, whereas D and trimming were derived from the DNA. This table has approximately 170,000 clones, approximately 81% appearing once. Nominal health characterized the donors when sampled, though unrecorded immune exposures were likely. Study results and limitations: CMV serostatus was the only immune exposure information that was available.

This CDR3 is built from 11 residues. Germline trimming cut 7 bases from V and 6 bases from J; bases unmatched to any gene: 5. The germline CDR1 and CDR2 sequences are DFQATT and SNEGSKA (reference sequence). Sequencing was carried out using PBMCs. This sequence was found in a male donor in good health and CMV-seronegative. The chain links TRBV20-1 to TRBJ1-1; 7 bases fit TRBD1. The CDR3 DNA reads as TGCAGTGTCAAGGGGGCTTCTGAAGCTTTCTTT. Translating it yields CSVKGASEAFF.